The rows below give T cell receptor beta chains drawn from one sample of a study of beta chain features in type 1 diabetes. Clones were read by immunoSEQ multiplex PCR, and TCRdb kept only the in-frame ones, dropping some. The sample yields a few hundred thousand clones, roughly 12% seen once. The sequenced sample consisted of naive CD4+ T cells from blood. The receptors were sampled from a woman aged 18-29 years with type 1 diabetes. The CDR3 runs from the conserved cysteine through the conserved F or W. The order of the fields is J gene, CDR3 length, D gene, clone size, V gene, CDR3 DNA, CDR3 protein. D genes are given only for firm matches. Some rows have no size entry. The others give once, few or many, or a class for an expanded clone.

TRBJ1-5	17	NA	few	TRBV7-8	TGTGCCAGCAGCTTAGCACAGGTTGGGGCAAGCAATCAGCCCCAGCATTTT	CASSLAQVGASNQPQHF
TRBJ2-5	14	TRBD2	NA	TRBV30	TGTGCCTGGAGTGACCGAGCGGGGAGGGAGACCCAGTACTTC	CAWSDRAGRETQYF
TRBJ1-2	14	TRBD1	few	TRBV4-3	TGCGCCAGCAGCCGACTGGACAGGGGGCATGGCTACACCTTC	CASSRLDRGHGYTF
TRBJ2-3	16	TRBD1	NA	TRBV25-1	TGTGCCAGCAGTCCGCGGACAGGGGGAAGCACAGATACGCAGTATTTT	CASSPRTGGSTDTQYF
TRBJ2-7	16	TRBD1	few	TRBV27	TGTGCCAGCAGTTCAGACAGACAGGGGGGGATCTACGAGCAGTACTTC	CASSSDRQGGIYEQYF
TRBJ1-1	13	NA	NA	TRBV18	TGTGCCAGCTCGCTCACAGCGAACACTGAAGCTTTCTTT	CASSLTANTEAFF
TRBJ2-3	15	NA	NA	TRBV19	TGTGCCACCACAACACCCGGGATTCGCACAGATACGCAGTATTTT	CATTTPGIRTDTQYF
TRBJ2-4	17	NA	NA	TRBV18	TGTGCCAGCTCATTCCTCCCAATTCGGCGGCCCAAAAACATTCAGTACTTC	CASSFLPIRRPKNIQYF
TRBJ1-1	13	NA	NA	TRBV30	TGTGCCTGGACAGCACGACTTTCCCCGGCCGCTTTCTTT	CAWTARLSPAAFF
TRBJ1-5	16	NA	NA	TRBV7-8	TGTGCCAGCAGCTTATCAGGGCGATATAGCAATCAGCCCCAGCATTTT	CASSLSGRYSNQPQHF
TRBJ2-2	13	NA	few	TRBV5-1	TGCGCCAGCAGCTTGGCTTCTATGGGGGAGCTGTTTTTT	CASSLASMGELFF
TRBJ2-1	16	TRBD2	NA	TRBV5-1	TGCGCCAGCAGCTTGGGGTCTAGCGGGGGATACAATGAGCAGTTCTTC	CASSLGSSGGYNEQFF
TRBJ1-2	13	TRBD1	NA	TRBV7-2	TGTGCCTGCCGTCGGACAGGGGCCCATGGCTACACCTTC	CACRRTGAHGYTF
TRBJ2-3	13	NA	few	TRBV29-1	TGCAGCGTTGGCACCACTAGCACAGATACGCAGTATTTT	CSVGTTSTDTQYF
TRBJ2-7	12	TRBD2	few	TRBV7-3	TGTGCCAGCGCGGGAGAGTCGCTAGAGCAGTACTTC	CASAGESLEQYF
TRBJ2-2	12	NA	few	TRBV7-2	TGTGCCAGCAGCTTTCAGACCGGGGAGCTGTTTTTT	CASSFQTGELFF